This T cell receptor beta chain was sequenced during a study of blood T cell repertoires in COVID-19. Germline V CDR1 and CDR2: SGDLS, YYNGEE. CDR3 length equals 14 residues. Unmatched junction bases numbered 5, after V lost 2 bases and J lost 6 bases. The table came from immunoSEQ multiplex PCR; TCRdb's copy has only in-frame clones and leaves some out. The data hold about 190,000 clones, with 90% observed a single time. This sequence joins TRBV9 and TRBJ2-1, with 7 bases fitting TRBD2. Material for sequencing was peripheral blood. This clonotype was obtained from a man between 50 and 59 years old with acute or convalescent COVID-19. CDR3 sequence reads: CASSVTSKGNEQFF. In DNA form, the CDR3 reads TGTGCCAGCAGCGTGACTAGCAAGGGCAATGAGCAGTTCTTC. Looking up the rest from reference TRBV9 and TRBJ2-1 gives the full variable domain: DSGVTQTPKHLITATGQRVTLRCSPRSGDLSVYWYQQSLDQGLQFLIQYYNGEERAKGNILERFSAQQFPDLHSELNLSSLELGDSALYFCASSVTSKGNEQFFGPGTRLTVL.